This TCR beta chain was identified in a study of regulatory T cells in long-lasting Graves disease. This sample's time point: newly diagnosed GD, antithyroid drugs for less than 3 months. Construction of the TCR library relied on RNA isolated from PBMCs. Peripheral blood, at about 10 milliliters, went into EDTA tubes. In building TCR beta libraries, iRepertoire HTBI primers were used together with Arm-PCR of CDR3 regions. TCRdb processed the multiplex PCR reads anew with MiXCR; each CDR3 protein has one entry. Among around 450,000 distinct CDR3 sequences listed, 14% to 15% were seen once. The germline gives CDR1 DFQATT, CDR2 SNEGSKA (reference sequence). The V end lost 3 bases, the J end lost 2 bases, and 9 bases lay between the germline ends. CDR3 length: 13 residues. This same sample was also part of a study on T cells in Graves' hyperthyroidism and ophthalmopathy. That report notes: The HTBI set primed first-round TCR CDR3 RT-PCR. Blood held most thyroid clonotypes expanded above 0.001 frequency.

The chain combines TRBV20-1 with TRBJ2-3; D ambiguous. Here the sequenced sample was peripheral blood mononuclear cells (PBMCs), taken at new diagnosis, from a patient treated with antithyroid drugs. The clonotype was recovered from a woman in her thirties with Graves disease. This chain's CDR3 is CSASAENTDTQYF. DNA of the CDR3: TGCAGTGCTAGTGCTGAGAACACAGATACGCAGTATTTT.